The 17 T cell receptor beta chains in this list originate from one sample, sequenced in a study of CXCR3-negative and CXCR3-positive naive CD8 T cells (dated by TCRdb to between 2017 and 2020). Sequencing relied on a NextSeq 550. The Human TCR Profiling Kit (MiLaboratory) was used to make UMI-labeled 5' RACE TRB cDNA libraries. TCRdb reprocessed the reads, and each CDR3 protein sequence is entered once, without DNA. The sample table gives 70,000 to 95,000 distinct CDR3 sequences. The top ten clones comprise around 1.6% of the sample. Material: naive CXCR3- CD8+ T cells from blood. The label giving this sample's cell subset or site can be read as: CD45RO-CCR7+CD27+CD95- naive CD8+ T cells lacking CXCR3 (TNR3-). The receptor source for this set is a human donor in good health. Some clones in this sample may be carry-over from other donors' samples.

This chain connects TRBV12-3 or TRBV12-4 to TRBJ1-1; TCRdb's D call, TRBD1, is unchecked because there is no DNA. The CDR3 length is 12 residues. The CDR3 sequence is CASSFTGAEAFF.

The chain employs TRBV4-1 and TRBJ2-1; without DNA, the TCRdb call of TRBD2 cannot be checked. CDR3 length: 18 amino acids. In germline, CDR1 is MGHRA, CDR2 YSYEKL. CDR3 in amino acids: CASSQDSSGRSSYNEQFF.

The chain couples TRBV5-1 to TRBJ1-1; TCRdb picks TRBD1, but there is no DNA to check that call. Germline lookup yields CDR1 SGHRS and CDR2 YFSETQ. This CDR3 region has 14 residues. The CDR3 protein is CASSLVGHGTEAFF. The variable domain in full, completed from reference TRBV5-1 and TRBJ1-1, reads KAGVTQTPRYLIKTRGQQVTLSCSPISGHRSVSWYQQTPGQGLQFLFEYFSETQRNKGNFPGRFSGRQFSNSRSEMNVSTLELGDSALYLCASSLVGHGTEAFFGQGTRLTVV.

This chain's CDR3 is CATSSQRGGLEQYF. The chain joins TRBV15 to TRBJ2-7; TCRdb's D gene call, TRBD2, goes unchecked for lack of DNA. From germline, CDR1 is LNHNV and CDR2 YYDKDF (reference sequence). The CDR3 runs to 14 residues.

The rearrangement uses TRBV11-2 and TRBJ2-6. This CDR3 comprises 15 residues. The germline V gene encodes CDR1 SGHAT and CDR2 FQNNGV. The CDR3 is CASSSDSSGPNVLTF.

The gene calls are TRBV28 and TRBJ2-7; without DNA, the TCRdb call of TRBD2 cannot be checked. The CDR3 has 14 amino acids. CDR1 MDHEN and CDR2 SYDVKM come from the germline V gene. This CDR3 reads CASSLGSTAYEQYF.

V gene TRBV9 combines with J gene TRBJ1-2; there is no DNA to check the TCRdb D call of TRBD1. From germline, CDR1 is SGDLS and CDR2 YYNGEE. The CDR3 sequence is 15 residues long. The chain's CDR3 is CASSVFPGASYGYTF.

The V gene is TRBV5-1, the J gene TRBJ2-5; TCRdb selects TRBD1, and the lack of DNA leaves this call unchecked. Germline CDR1 and CDR2: SGHRS and YFSETQ. The CDR3 totals 15 residues. CDR3 sequence reads: CASSNSAGTSETQYF.

The V gene is TRBV5-5, the J gene TRBJ1-2; TCRdb's D gene call, TRBD1, goes unchecked for lack of DNA. Per germline, CDR1 SGHKS and CDR2 YYEKEE (reference sequence). The CDR3 is 18 residues long. The CDR3 protein is CASSRSGTGPSGYYGYTF.

The chain links TRBV28 to TRBJ2-7; TCRdb selects TRBD1, and the lack of DNA leaves this call unchecked. Germline values: CDR1 MDHEN, CDR2 SYDVKM. There are 15 residues in the CDR3. The CDR3 here is CASSSPRTGVYEQYF. Combining the CDR3 with reference TRBV28 and TRBJ2-7 gives the whole variable domain DVKVTQSSRYLVKRTGEKVFLECVQDMDHENMFWYRQDPGLGLRLIYFSYDVKMKEKGDIPEGYSVSREKKERFSLILESASTNQTSMYLCASSSPRTGVYEQYFGPGTRLTVT.

This chain connects TRBV7-7 to TRBJ2-1; TCRdb lists TRBD2, though no DNA is available to test this call. This CDR3 comprises 18 residues. Germline V CDR1 and CDR2: SSHAT, FNYEAQ (reference sequence). The chain's CDR3 is CASSLGRAQGLRNNEQFF.

The chain links TRBV12-3 or TRBV12-4 to TRBJ2-7; lacking DNA, the TRBD1 call made by TCRdb goes unchecked. The CDR3 sequence is 14 residues long. The CDR3 region is CASSLGDRGHEQYF.

The chain combines TRBV7-6 with TRBJ1-1. Germline V gene lookup returns CDR1 SGHVS and CDR2 FNYEAQ. This CDR3 region has 15 residues. The CDR3 protein is CASSPGSRLNTEAFF.

This sequence joins TRBV7-2 and TRBJ1-4; lacking DNA, the TRBD1 call made by TCRdb goes unchecked. The germline CDR1 and CDR2 sequences are SGHTA and FQGNSA. The CDR3 length is 17 residues. The CDR3 sequence: CASSSPTDGPSNEKLFF.

The chain couples TRBV5-6 to TRBJ2-1; TCRdb gives TRBD2 as the D gene, but with no DNA this cannot be confirmed. The germline V gene has CDR1 SGHDT and CDR2 YYEEEE. There are 14 residues in the CDR3. The CDR3: CASSRLATYNEQFF.

The rearrangement joins TRBV20-1 to TRBJ2-1; the D call of TRBD1 rests on TCRdb alone, since no DNA is present to check it. Germline lookup yields CDR1 DFQATT and CDR2 SNEGSKA (reference sequence). The CDR3 has 18 amino acids. Here the CDR3 reads CSARDRPERRSSYNEQFF.

The V gene is TRBV15, the J gene TRBJ2-1; with no DNA, the TCRdb D assignment of TRBD1 cannot be verified. CDR1 is LNHNV and CDR2 is YYDKDF in the germline V gene (reference sequence). This CDR3 is built from 16 residues. The CDR3 spells CATSRDRGQLYNEQFF.